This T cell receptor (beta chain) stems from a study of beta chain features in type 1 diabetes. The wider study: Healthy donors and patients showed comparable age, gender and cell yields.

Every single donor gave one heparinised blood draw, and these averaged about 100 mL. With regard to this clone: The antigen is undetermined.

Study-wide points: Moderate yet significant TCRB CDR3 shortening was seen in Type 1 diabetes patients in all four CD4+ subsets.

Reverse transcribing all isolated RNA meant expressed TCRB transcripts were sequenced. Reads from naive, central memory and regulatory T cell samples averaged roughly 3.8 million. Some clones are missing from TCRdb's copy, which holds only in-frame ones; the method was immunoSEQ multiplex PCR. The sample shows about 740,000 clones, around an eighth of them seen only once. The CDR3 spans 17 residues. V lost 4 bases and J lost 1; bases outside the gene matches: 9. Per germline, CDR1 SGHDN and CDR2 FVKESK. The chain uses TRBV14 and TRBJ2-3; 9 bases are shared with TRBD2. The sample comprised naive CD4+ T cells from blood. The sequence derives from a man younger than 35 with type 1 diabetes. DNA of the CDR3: TGTGCCAGCAGCCCCCACCGGGCTAGCGGGGGCACAGATACGCAGTATTTT. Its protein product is CASSPHRASGGTDTQYF.